One sample yielded the 22 T cell receptor beta chains listed below, sequenced in a study of graft-versus-host responses after intestinal transplantation. Some clones are missing from TCRdb's copy, which holds only in-frame ones; the method was immunoSEQ multiplex PCR. The table records about 94,000 clones, around nine tenths of them present only once. No antigen is known for these receptors. The sample here was unstimulated CD8+ T cells sorted from spleen or lymph node cells, taken before intestinal transplant. These receptors were taken from a human donor who received an intestinal transplant.

About this clone: The sample has other DNA sequences that encode this CDR3 too. The rearrangement links TRBV5-6 to TRBJ1-1; 11 bases are shared with TRBD1. The CDR3 is 14 residues long. Germline lookup yields CDR1 SGHDT and CDR2 YYEEEE. With V trimmed by 4 bases and J by 4 bases, 3 bases remained unmatched. CDR3 residues: CASSTGTGGTEAFF. The CDR3 DNA follows: TGTGCCAGCAGCACCGGGACAGGGGGCACTGAAGCTTTCTTT.

The genes are TRBV5-1 and TRBJ2-3, with 8 bases aligning to TRBD2. Germline lookup yields CDR1 SGHRS and CDR2 YFSETQ. V gave up 1 base and J gave up 13 bases; unmatched junction bases: 17. CDR3 length: 16 amino acids. CDR3 amino acids: CASSLTLAGNAWEEYF. In DNA form, the CDR3 reads TGCGCCAGCAGCTTGACCCTAGCGGGTAACGCTTGGGAGGAGTATTTT.

The V call is TRBV5-6, the J call TRBJ1-2, with D tentatively TRBD1 (5 bases). Germline CDR1 and CDR2: SGHDT and YYEEEE. There are 14 residues in the CDR3. V lost 4 bases to trimming and J lost 5 bases, with 15 bases between them. CDR3 DNA sequence: TGTGCCAGCAGCAAATCGGACAACCCATATGGCTACACCTTC. This gives the protein CASSKSDNPYGYTF.

The chain has TRBV28 and TRBJ1-3; D not resolved. The CDR3 is 13 residues long. V was trimmed by 5 bases and J by 4 bases, leaving 9 bases between them. The germline V gene has CDR1 MDHEN and CDR2 SYDVKM. CDR3 in amino acids: CASSNLTGNTIYF. The DNA of the CDR3 is TGTGCCAGCAGTAACCTTACAGGAAACACCATATATTTT.

V gene TRBV2 combines with J gene TRBJ2-3; 7 bases align to TRBD2. V was pared by 2 bases and J by 2 bases, with 7 bases of the junction left unmatched. This CDR3 region has 16 residues. The germline V gene encodes CDR1 SNHLY and CDR2 FYNNEI. CDR3 sequence reads: CASSEWYGRNTDTQYF. CDR3 DNA sequence: TGTGCCAGCAGTGAATGGTACGGGAGGAACACAGATACGCAGTATTTT.

The chain carries TRBV19 and TRBJ2-3; 8 nucleotides agree with TRBD2. Germline-derived CDR1 and CDR2 are LNHDA and SQIVND (reference sequence). V shed 5 bases and J 0 bases; nucleotides not matched to a gene: 13. This CDR3 comprises 18 residues. The CDR3 DNA reads as TGTGCCAGTAGTCCGTGGTTAGCGGGACTTTTTAGCACAGATACGCAGTATTTT. Amino acid sequence: CASSPWLAGLFSTDTQYF. Full variable domain (remainder filled in from reference TRBV19 and TRBJ2-3): DGGITQSPKYLFRKEGQNVTLSCEQNLNHDAMYWYRQDPGQGLRLIYYSQIVNDFQKGDIAEGYSVSREKKESFPLTVTSAQKNPTAFYLCASSPWLAGLFSTDTQYFGPGTRLTVL.

This chain links TRBV7-9 with TRBJ1-2; 7 bases align to TRBD1. V shed 5 bases and J 6 bases; nucleotides not matched to a gene: 12. The CDR3 extends over 15 amino acids. From germline, CDR1 is SEHNR and CDR2 FQNEAQ (reference sequence). CDR3 DNA sequence: TGTGCCAGCAGCGGCGCGGAGGGGGCCGCTAATGGCTACACCTTC. Translation: CASSGAEGAANGYTF. The full variable domain, its missing parts supplied by reference TRBV7-9 and TRBJ1-2, is DTGVSQNPRHKITKRGQNVTFRCDPISEHNRLYWYRQTLGQGPEFLTYFQNEAQLEKSRLLSDRFSAERPKGSFSTLEIQRTEQGDSAMYLCASSGAEGAANGYTFGSGTRLTVV.

The gene calls are TRBV6-5 and TRBJ1-1; 9 bases line up with TRBD1. The CDR3 has 15 amino acids. The junction had 4 bases not matched to a gene; V was cut back by 0 bases and J by 5 bases. Germline V gives CDR1 MNHEY, CDR2 SVGAGI. The CDR3, as DNA: TGTGCCAGCAGTTACTCGGGAGGACAGGGGACTGAAGCTTTCTTT. Encoded protein: CASSYSGGQGTEAFF.

This clone is a singleton in its sample. The gene calls are TRBV4-3 and TRBJ2-3; D is perhaps TRBD2 (6 bases). Trimming left V 0 bases short and J 0 bases short, with 16 bases between. Germline CDR1 is LGHNA and CDR2 is YSLEER. This CDR3 has 18 amino acids. The DNA of the CDR3 is TGCGCCAGCAGCCAAGACCGGGCTAGCGCGTTAAGCACAGATACGCAGTATTTT. The encoded protein is CASSQDRASALSTDTQYF.

The V gene is TRBV5-1, the J gene TRBJ1-6, with TRBD1 identical over 7 bases. The germline gives CDR1 SGHRS, CDR2 YFSETQ. The CDR3 consists of 17 residues. The junction had 5 bases not matched to a gene; V was cut back by 2 bases and J by 0 bases. CDR3 amino acids: CASSFEQGNSYNSPLHF. The CDR3 DNA is TGCGCCAGCAGCTTCGAACAGGGGAACTCCTATAATTCACCCCTCCACTTT.

The rearrangement uses TRBV19 and TRBJ2-1; D possibly corresponds to TRBD1 (5 bases). Germline V gene lookup returns CDR1 LNHDA and CDR2 SQIVND (reference sequence). Trimming took off 1 base at V and 6 bases at J, with 13 bases between the two ends. The CDR3 sequence is 15 residues long. In DNA, the CDR3 is TGTGCCAGTAGTATAGGGCAGGGCCCCCTCAATGAGCAGTTCTTC. Encoded protein: CASSIGQGPLNEQFF. Supplemented by reference TRBV19 and TRBJ2-1, the full variable domain reads DGGITQSPKYLFRKEGQNVTLSCEQNLNHDAMYWYRQDPGQGLRLIYYSQIVNDFQKGDIAEGYSVSREKKESFPLTVTSAQKNPTAFYLCASSIGQGPLNEQFFGPGTRLTVL.

The chain couples TRBV5-1 to TRBJ2-3, with 9 bases that match TRBD1. Looked up from germline, CDR1 is SGHRS and CDR2 is YFSETQ. There are 16 residues in the CDR3. Trimming at V came to 4 bases and at J to 0 bases, leaving 6 bases not matched to a gene. CDR3 amino acids: CASSGTGIFSTDTQYF. As DNA, the CDR3 is TGCGCCAGCAGCGGGACAGGGATCTTTAGCACAGATACGCAGTATTTT.

The rearrangement uses TRBV29-1 and TRBJ2-3; 7 nucleotides align to TRBD2. The CDR3 has 15 residues. After removal of 4 bases from V and 2 bases from J, the junction contained 9 bases not matched to a gene. The germline V gene encodes CDR1 SQVTM and CDR2 ANQGSEA. DNA of the CDR3: TGCAGCGTTGTGCCCCTCGCGGGGGTCACAGATACGCAGTATTTT. Residues: CSVVPLAGVTDTQYF.

The CDR3 DNA is TGTGCCAGCAGTTTATCACCTAGCGGGGGGATCCAGCAGTACTTC. Translated: CASSLSPSGGIQQYF. The chain carries TRBV27 and TRBJ2-7; 11 nucleotides align to TRBD2. The germline V gene has CDR1 MNHEY and CDR2 SMNVEV (reference sequence). After removal of 0 bases from V and 8 bases from J, the junction contained 6 bases not matched to a gene. The length of the CDR3 is 15 residues.

The V gene is TRBV4-1, the J gene TRBJ1-6; 8 nucleotides agree with TRBD1. CDR1 and CDR2 from the germline V gene are MGHRA and YSYEKL. V dropped 0 bases and J dropped 9; count of bases not matched to a gene: 7. CDR3 length: 16 residues. CDR3 sequence (DNA): TGCGCCAGCAGCCAAGATAGGGCAGGGGGCGGTTCACCCCTCCACTTT. Its translation is CASSQDRAGGGSPLHF.

The chain recombines TRBV7-9 with TRBJ2-1; D call uncertain. Germline V gene lookup returns CDR1 SEHNR and CDR2 FQNEAQ (reference sequence). Deletions cut 3 bases from V and 0 bases from J, with 9 bases between. This CDR3 has 15 residues. The chain's CDR3 is CASSLEASSYNEQFF. In nucleotides, the CDR3 is TGTGCCAGCAGCTTGGAAGCTAGCTCCTACAATGAGCAGTTCTTC.

CDR3 nucleotide sequence: TGTGCCAGTAGTATAGACGGGAAAGGGAACAATGAGCAGTTCTTC. Its translation: CASSIDGKGNNEQFF. The chain combines TRBV19 with TRBJ2-1, with TRBD2 as a possible D gene (5 bases). CDR3 length: 15 amino acids. V was trimmed by 0 bases and J by 5 bases, leaving 11 bases between them. Germline lookup yields CDR1 LNHDA and CDR2 SQIVND (reference sequence).

This clone was observed a single time. The chain has TRBV7-9 and TRBJ1-1; tentatively, D is TRBD1 (5 bases). The CDR3 is made up of 14 amino acids. Looked up from germline, CDR1 is SEHNR and CDR2 is FQNEAQ (reference sequence). V dropped 7 bases and J dropped 5 bases, with 17 bases sitting between them. Written as DNA, the CDR3 is TGTGCCAGCAAGTCGGAGGGGCTGGGGACTGAAGCTTTCTTT. Translation: CASKSEGLGTEAFF.

This chain joins TRBV11-2 and TRBJ1-1; unclear D gene. V was clipped by 1 base and J by 7 bases, with 4 bases between them. The length of the CDR3 is 11 residues. The germline V gene has CDR1 SGHAT and CDR2 FQNNGV. The CDR3, as DNA: TGTGCCAGCAGCTTAGGAGTTGAAGCTTTCTTT. Translated: CASSLGVEAFF. Based on the CDR3 plus reference TRBV11-2 and TRBJ1-1, the full variable domain is EAGVAQSPRYKIIEKRQSVAFWCNPISGHATLYWYQQILGQGPKLLIQFQNNGVVDDSQLPKDRFSAERLKGVDSTLKIQPAKLEDSAVYLCASSLGVEAFFGQGTRLTVV.

The V call is TRBV29-1, the J call TRBJ2-1; 9 bases align to TRBD2. The junction had 3 bases not matched to a gene; V was cut back by 3 bases and J by 3 bases. The germline V gene encodes CDR1 SQVTM and CDR2 ANQGSEA. The CDR3 loop spans 14 amino acids. This chain's CDR3 is CSVEYSGGYNEQFF. The CDR3 nucleotides are TGCAGCGTTGAGTATAGCGGGGGCTACAATGAGCAGTTCTTC.

V usage is TRBV9 and J usage is TRBJ2-1; 9 positions agree with TRBD2. In germline, CDR1 is SGDLS, CDR2 YYNGEE. The CDR3 spans 15 residues. V lost 4 bases, J lost 4 bases, and 6 bases stayed unmatched. Here the CDR3 reads CASSTGLATYNEQFF. CDR3 bases: TGTGCCAGCAGCACCGGACTAGCGACTTACAATGAGCAGTTCTTC.

J is TRBJ1-2 and V is TRBV6-1; possibly TRBD1 for D (5 bases). V shed 5 bases and J shed 8 bases, with 21 bases lying between them. The germline V gene has CDR1 MNHNS and CDR2 SASEGT. The CDR3 runs 15 residues. The CDR3 loop reads CASSPRPTDPWGYTF. The CDR3 nucleotides are TGTGCCAGCAGTCCGAGACCGACAGACCCCTGGGGCTACACCTTC.